The 30 T cell receptor beta chains given below trace back to one sample, sequenced in a study of cytomegalovirus exposure and HLA in healthy donors. PCR primers comprised 60 Vbeta and 13 Jbeta primers. Assay used: immunoSEQ multiplex PCR; TCRdb lists only in-frame clones, some missing. This sample has roughly 86,000 clones, with roughly three fifths found just once. Sample: PBMCs. The source of these receptors is a man aged 25-45 years in good health and CMV-seronegative.

This clone was detected only a few times. The chain combines TRBV4-2 with TRBJ1-1, with TRBD1 matching over 9 bases. Germline V CDR1 and CDR2: LGHNA, YNFKEQ. This CDR3 is built from 15 residues. After removal of 3 bases from V and 2 bases from J, the junction contained 4 bases not matched to a gene. CDR3 nucleotide sequence: TGTGCCAGCAGCCAGACGGACAGGGGTAACACTGAAGCTTTCTTT. Translating gives CASSQTDRGNTEAFF.

A note on this clone: Germline and junction disagree at one end, which may indicate a read error. The V call is TRBV10-3, the J call TRBJ1-2; 7 nucleotides align to TRBD1. The CDR3 loop spans 14 amino acids. The germline CDR1 and CDR2 sequences are ENHRY and SYGVKD. CDR3 coding DNA: TGTGCCACCAGTCAGGGGGAATCGAACTATGGCTACACCTTC. This sequence encodes CATSQGESNYGYTF.

For the CDR3, the DNA is TGTGCCAGTAGTGTAGCGGGAGGGGGCACCGGGGAGCTGTTTTTT. Translation gives CASSVAGGGTGELFF. The V gene is TRBV19, the J gene TRBJ2-2; TRBD2 matches 11 bases. Germline CDR1 is LNHDA and CDR2 is SQIVND (reference sequence). The CDR3 has 15 residues. Trimming removed 5 bases from V and 4 bases from J; junction bases left unmatched: 3. The full variable domain, with the rest looked up from reference TRBV19 and TRBJ2-2, is DGGITQSPKYLFRKEGQNVTLSCEQNLNHDAMYWYRQDPGQGLRLIYYSQIVNDFQKGDIAEGYSVSREKKESFPLTVTSAQKNPTAFYLCASSVAGGGTGELFFGEGSRLTVL.

V usage is TRBV28 and J usage is TRBJ2-5, with 9 bases aligning to TRBD2. There are 14 residues in the CDR3. Germline values: CDR1 MDHEN, CDR2 SYDVKM. After removal of 6 bases from V and 4 bases from J, the junction contained 6 bases not matched to a gene. DNA of the CDR3: TGTGCCAGCAGCTTAGCGGGAGTGGTAGAGACCCAGTACTTC. It specifies CASSLAGVVETQYF.

The rearrangement links TRBV11-2 to TRBJ1-5; 8 bases align to TRBD1. The CDR3 runs to 14 residues. V trimming: 5 bases; J trimming: 6 bases; junction bases outside the gene matches: 6. Germline loops: CDR1 SGHAT, CDR2 FQNNGV. The CDR3 loop reads CASSPTGGAQPQHF. The DNA of the CDR3 is TGTGCCAGCAGCCCAACAGGGGGTGCTCAGCCCCAGCATTTT.

The chain carries TRBV29-1 and TRBJ1-1; D perhaps matches TRBD1 (5 bases). This CDR3 region has 11 residues. CDR1 SQVTM and CDR2 ANQGSEA come from the germline V gene. The germline V and J ends were trimmed by 3 bases and 13 bases, with 15 bases remaining between them. CDR3: CSVDQDLGGFF. CDR3 nucleotide sequence: TGCAGCGTTGATCAGGACCTCGGGGGTTTCTTT.

V usage is TRBV21-1 and J usage is TRBJ1-4; the tabulated D call, TRBD1, remains unverified against the DNA. TRBV21-1 is given as a pseudogene. This CDR3 region has 12 residues. The CDR3 loop is CASLDRCRKLFF. The CDR3 DNA reads TGTGCCAGCTTGGACAGGTGTCGGAAACTGTTTTTT.

CDR3 sequence (DNA): TGTGCTAGTGGTTTGTCTCGGGGAACTGAAGCTTTCTTT. It specifies CASGLSRGTEAFF. The J gene is TRBJ1-1, the V gene TRBV12-5, with no clear D. V was pared by 2 bases and J by 5 bases, with 9 bases between. The germline gives CDR1 LGHNT, CDR2 FRNRAP. The CDR3 runs 13 residues.

The chain is built from TRBV14 and TRBJ2-2, with 7 bases matching TRBD1. CDR1 and CDR2 from the germline V gene are SGHDN and FVKESK. V lost 3 bases and J lost 0; bases outside the gene matches: 4. This CDR3 region has 16 residues. As DNA, the CDR3 is TGTGCCAGCAGCCAGGTGGGACAGTCGAACACCGGGGAGCTGTTTTTT. This gives the protein CASSQVGQSNTGELFF.

The count of this clone is one. The V gene is TRBV21-1, the J gene TRBJ1-4; the table gives TRBD1 as D, unverified against the DNA. TRBV21-1 has pseudogene status. The CDR3 has 13 amino acids. The CDR3 sequence is CANPGQGGEKLFF. CDR3 nucleotides: TGTGCCAACCCTGGACAGGGCGGAGAAAAACTGTTTTTT.

Only a few counts were recorded for this clone. The chain recombines TRBV7-3 with TRBJ2-1; D perhaps matches TRBD2 (7 bases). V was pared by 7 bases and J by 8 bases, with 21 bases between. Germline loops: CDR1 SGHTA, CDR2 FQGTGA. This CDR3 has 15 residues. The CDR3, as DNA: TGTGCCAGCACCTTCGTCGGTGGGAGGGGGGATGAGCAGTTCTTC. Protein product: CASTFVGGRGDEQFF.

This clone was counted between two and nine times. The rearrangement uses TRBV7-3 and TRBJ1-1; a possible D gene is TRBD1 (5 bases). CDR3 length equals 16 residues. Germline V gene sequence: CDR1 SGHTA, CDR2 FQGTGA. Between the trimmed V and J ends, which lost 4 bases and 3 bases, there was a span of 18 bases. CDR3 residues: CASSSYTPKGDTEAFF. In nucleotides, the CDR3 is TGTGCCAGCAGCTCCTACACCCCGAAAGGGGACACTGAAGCTTTCTTT.

This rearrangement joins TRBV12-5 to TRBJ2-2; the D is unclear. This CDR3 comprises 14 residues. The V and J ends lost 3 bases and 5 bases respectively, with 10 bases between them. Germline V CDR1 and CDR2: LGHNT, FRNRAP. CDR3 amino acids: CASGFGFGTGELFF. The DNA for the CDR3 is TGTGCTAGTGGTTTTGGGTTCGGGACCGGGGAGCTGTTTTTT.

The J gene is TRBJ2-7, the V gene TRBV29-1; maybe TRBD2 (5 bases). Looked up from germline, CDR1 is SQVTM and CDR2 is ANQGSEA. The V end lost 1 base, the J end lost 0 bases, and 7 bases lay between the germline ends. The CDR3 loop spans 13 amino acids. Written as DNA, the CDR3 is TGCAGCGTTGAAGCGGGGAGCTCCTACGAGCAGTACTTC. It encodes CSVEAGSSYEQYF.

This clone was picked up one time. The gene calls are TRBV27 and TRBJ1-6; D might be TRBD1 (6 bases). CDR3 length: 17 residues. Germline V CDR1 and CDR2: MNHEY, SMNVEV (reference sequence). V lost 5 bases and J lost 0, with 14 bases in between. The CDR3 nucleotides read TGTGCCAGCAGTATAACAGGGATGCTCTCCTATAATTCACCCCTCCACTTT. Residues: CASSITGMLSYNSPLHF.

This rearrangement joins TRBV29-1 to TRBJ2-7, with 8 bases that match TRBD1. The CDR3 sequence is 16 residues long. Unmatched junction bases numbered 16, after V lost 3 bases and J lost 6 bases. Germline loops: CDR1 SQVTM, CDR2 ANQGSEA. CDR3 protein: CSVDAGGQGASGEQYF. As DNA, the CDR3 is TGCAGCGTTGACGCAGGGGGTCAGGGGGCCTCGGGCGAGCAGTACTTC.

As for this clone: A junction boundary mismatches the germline segment, possibly from a read error. The same CDR3 is also encoded by other DNA sequences in this sample. The chain couples TRBV7-8 to TRBJ2-7; 14 bases are a match to TRBD2. The CDR3 extends over 16 amino acids. Germline CDR1 and CDR2: SGHVS and FQNEAQ. The CDR3 spells CASSLGGLAGVREQYF. The CDR3 bases are TGTGCCAGCAGTTTAGGGGGACTAGCGGGAGTGCGGGAGCAGTACTTC. The full variable domain, its missing parts supplied by reference TRBV7-8 and TRBJ2-7, is GAGVSQSPRYKVAKRGQDVALRCDPISGHVSLFWYQQALGQGPEFLTYFQNEAQLDKSGLPSDRFFAERPEGSVSTLKIQRTQQEDSAVYLCASSLGGLAGVREQYFGPGTRLTVT.

This clone was observed a few times. The chain uses TRBV7-8 and TRBJ1-4; D possibly corresponds to TRBD1 (6 bases). Germline CDR1 is SGHVS and CDR2 is FQNEAQ. V was pared by 1 base and J by 8 bases, with 8 bases between. The length of the CDR3 is 13 residues. CDR3 region: CASSLVGAEKLFF. The CDR3 region has the DNA TGTGCCAGCAGCTTAGTGGGGGCCGAAAAACTGTTTTTT.

For this clone: Distinct nucleotide sequences in the sample also encode this CDR3. The genes are TRBV7-3 and TRBJ2-2, with D perhaps TRBD2 (5 bases). Germline V gives CDR1 SGHTA, CDR2 FQGTGA. The CDR3 runs 16 residues. Trimming removed 2 bases from V and 4 bases from J, with 14 bases in between. The CDR3 DNA sequence: TGTGCCAGCAGCTTAGGACTGGGAAGTGGCACCGGGGAGCTGTTTTTT. As protein: CASSLGLGSGTGELFF.

This clone has a handful of counts. This chain links TRBV5-4 with TRBJ1-6; possible D gene TRBD1, 5 bases. CDR1 is SGHNT and CDR2 is YYREEE in the germline V gene (reference sequence). The length of the CDR3 is 14 residues. Trimming removed 4 bases from V and 7 bases from J, with 12 bases in between. CDR3 sequence: CASSRVGGNSPLHF. The CDR3 DNA reads as TGTGCCAGCAGCCGGGTGGGGGGGAATTCACCCCTCCACTTT.

V usage is TRBV5-1 and J usage is TRBJ2-5, with 7 bases matching TRBD1. This CDR3 has 13 residues. Germline V lookup: CDR1 SGHRS, CDR2 YFSETQ. V gave up 5 bases and J gave up 4 bases; unmatched junction bases: 5. The CDR3 DNA reads TGCGCCAGCAGAAAAAGACAGGGAGAGACCCAGTACTTC. Translated: CASRKRQGETQYF.

The gene calls are TRBV4-1 and TRBJ2-5, with 7 bases that match TRBD2. The J segment lost 9 bases and the V segment lost 0 bases, leaving 10 bases of the junction unmatched. This CDR3 spans 15 amino acids. Germline V gene data show CDR1 as MGHRA and CDR2 as YSYEKL. The CDR3 spells CASSQELVVGRAQYF. CDR3 bases: TGCGCCAGCAGCCAAGAATTGGTAGTAGGGAGGGCCCAGTACTTC.

V and J are TRBV2 and TRBJ1-2; TRBD1 matches at 10 bases. Germline V lookup: CDR1 SNHLY, CDR2 FYNNEI. CDR3 length: 14 amino acids. J gave up 3 bases and V 5 bases, and 3 bases lay outside the gene matches. The CDR3 here is CASSPDRGDYGYTF. The DNA for the CDR3 is TGTGCCAGCAGTCCGGACAGGGGGGACTATGGCTACACCTTC.

In DNA form, the CDR3 reads TGTGCCAGCAGTATTACAGGGAATATGGCTTTCTTT. It is translated as CASSITGNMAFF. The rearrangement uses TRBV2 and TRBJ1-1, with D possibly matching TRBD1 (6 bases). Trimming took off 5 bases at V and 11 bases at J, with 15 bases between the two ends. Germline-derived CDR1 and CDR2 are SNHLY and FYNNEI. CDR3 length: 12 residues.

The chain employs TRBV9 and TRBJ2-7; TRBD2 agrees at 7 bases. This CDR3 comprises 15 residues. CDR1 and CDR2 from the germline V gene are SGDLS and YYNGEE. V lost 4 bases to trimming and J lost 2 bases; unmatched junction nucleotides: 9. Here the CDR3 DNA reads TGTGCCAGCAGCCAGACGGGGCGGGAGACCTACGAGCAGTACTTC. Its protein product is CASSQTGRETYEQYF.

The sample holds one count of this clone. V gene TRBV5-4 combines with J gene TRBJ1-2, with a weak D call TRBD1 (6 bases). The V end lost 2 bases, the J end lost 4 bases, and 12 bases lay between the germline ends. Germline V gene data show CDR1 as SGHNT and CDR2 as YYREEE (reference sequence). The CDR3 loop spans 14 amino acids. The CDR3 DNA reads as TGTGCCAGCAGCTTACAGGGTAGTGGCTATGGCTACACCTTC. Translation: CASSLQGSGYGYTF.

The rearrangement links TRBV7-8 to TRBJ2-7; tentative D call: TRBD2 (5 bases). The CDR3 sequence is 15 residues long. Germline lookup yields CDR1 SGHVS and CDR2 FQNEAQ. V lost 1 base and J lost 3, with 13 bases in between. In DNA, the CDR3 is TGTGCCAGCAGCTTAGATAAAACTCGGGGCTACGAGCAGTACTTC. It encodes CASSLDKTRGYEQYF.

This chain joins TRBV6-1 and TRBJ1-5; 8 bases map to TRBD1. The germline V gene has CDR1 MNHNS and CDR2 SASEGT. V was clipped by 4 bases and J by 4 bases; unmatched bases: 15. The CDR3 loop spans 18 amino acids. This CDR3 is CASSGSKQATGGNQPQHF. CDR3 DNA sequence: TGTGCCAGCAGTGGTTCCAAACAGGCTACAGGGGGGAATCAGCCCCAGCATTTT.

The CDR3 sequence: CASSLWAMNTEAFF. DNA for the CDR3: TGTGCCAGCAGCTTATGGGCTATGAACACTGAAGCTTTCTTT. This sequence joins TRBV7-9 and TRBJ1-1; D is uncertain. V lost 2 bases, J lost 0 bases, and 7 bases lay in between. The CDR3 extends over 14 amino acids. The V gene's germline CDR1 is SEHNR and CDR2 FQNEAQ (reference sequence).

The chain recombines TRBV4-1 with TRBJ2-7; D is unclear. The V gene's germline CDR1 is MGHRA and CDR2 YSYEKL. Trimming cost V 0 bases and J 4 bases, with 10 bases left between them. This CDR3 spans 14 amino acids. Here the CDR3 reads CASSQDRWSYEQYF. The DNA for the CDR3 is TGCGCCAGCAGCCAAGATCGATGGAGTTACGAGCAGTACTTC.